This T cell receptor (beta chain) was profiled in a study of shared T cell receptors in the human thymus. Deletions cut 0 bases from V and 1 base from J, with 9 bases between. Looked up from germline, CDR1 is MGHRA and CDR2 is YSYEKL. The CDR3 runs to 15 residues. The sample holds a few counts of this clone. Sequencing was performed with immunoSEQ multiplex PCR; in TCRdb, only in-frame clones are kept and a portion is missing. This table has about 660,000 clones, over 75% appearing once. The same data also contributed to another study, on human thymus T cells. That study reports: Donors consisted of healthy Finnish infants (having corrective surgery for congenital heart defects). Thymic material originated from resections removed in the course of corrective heart surgery. Among unrelated individuals, related research reported thymic repertoires that overlapped highly.

This TCR was recovered from a boy in the first two years of life with a congenital heart defect. The V call is TRBV4-1, the J call TRBJ2-5; D possibly corresponds to TRBD1 (5 bases). Sequenced sample: thymocytes. The CDR3 DNA sequence: TGCGCCAGCAGCCAAGATCAGGGTCCCCAAGAGACCCAGTACTTC. This sequence encodes CASSQDQGPQETQYF.